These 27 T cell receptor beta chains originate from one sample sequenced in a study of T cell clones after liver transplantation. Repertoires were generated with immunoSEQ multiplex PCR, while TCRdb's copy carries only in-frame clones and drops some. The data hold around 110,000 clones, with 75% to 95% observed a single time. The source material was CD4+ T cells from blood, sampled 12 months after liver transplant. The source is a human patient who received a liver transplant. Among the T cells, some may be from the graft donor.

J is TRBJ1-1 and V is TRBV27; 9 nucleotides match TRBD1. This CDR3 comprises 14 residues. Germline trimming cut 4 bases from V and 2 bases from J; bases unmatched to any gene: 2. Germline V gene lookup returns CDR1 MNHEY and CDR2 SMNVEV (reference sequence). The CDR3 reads CASSSDRGNTEAFF. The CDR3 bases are TGTGCCAGCAGTTCGGACAGGGGAAACACTGAAGCTTTCTTT.

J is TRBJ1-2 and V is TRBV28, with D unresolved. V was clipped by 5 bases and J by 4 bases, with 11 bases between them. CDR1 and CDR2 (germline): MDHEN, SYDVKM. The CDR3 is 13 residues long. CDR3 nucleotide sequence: TGTGCCAGCAGTCCGACGGTCCTCTATGGCTACACCTTC. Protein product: CASSPTVLYGYTF.

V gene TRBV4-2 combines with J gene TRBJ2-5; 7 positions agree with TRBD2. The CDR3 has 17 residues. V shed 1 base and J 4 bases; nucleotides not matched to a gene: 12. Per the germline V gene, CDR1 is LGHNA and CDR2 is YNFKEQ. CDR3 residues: CASSQGVKTSEGETQYF. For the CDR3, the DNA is TGTGCCAGCAGCCAAGGGGTCAAAACTAGCGAAGGAGAGACCCAGTACTTC.

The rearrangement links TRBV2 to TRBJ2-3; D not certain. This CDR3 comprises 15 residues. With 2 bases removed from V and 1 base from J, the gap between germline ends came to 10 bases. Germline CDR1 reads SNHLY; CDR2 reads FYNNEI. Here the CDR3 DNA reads TGTGCCAGCAGTGAACTAGTGCAGGGCACAGATACGCAGTATTTT. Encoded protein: CASSELVQGTDTQYF.

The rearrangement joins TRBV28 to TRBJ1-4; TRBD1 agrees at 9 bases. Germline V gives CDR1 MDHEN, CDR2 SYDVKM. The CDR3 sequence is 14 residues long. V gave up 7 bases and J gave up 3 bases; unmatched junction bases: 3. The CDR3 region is CASTGTGSNEKLFF. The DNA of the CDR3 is TGTGCCAGCACCGGGACAGGGTCTAATGAAAAACTGTTTTTT.

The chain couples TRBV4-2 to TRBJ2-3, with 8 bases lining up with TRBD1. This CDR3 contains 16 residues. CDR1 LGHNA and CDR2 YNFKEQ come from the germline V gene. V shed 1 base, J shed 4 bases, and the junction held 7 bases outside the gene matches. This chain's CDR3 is CASSQGSQGASDTQYF. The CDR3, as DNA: TGTGCCAGCAGCCAAGGTAGCCAGGGGGCCTCAGATACGCAGTATTTT.

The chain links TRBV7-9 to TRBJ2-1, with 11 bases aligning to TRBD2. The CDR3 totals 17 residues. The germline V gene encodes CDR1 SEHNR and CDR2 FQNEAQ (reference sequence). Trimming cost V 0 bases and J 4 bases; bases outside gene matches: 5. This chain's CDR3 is CASSLAPGLAAYNEQFF. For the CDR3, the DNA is TGTGCCAGCAGCTTAGCGCCGGGACTAGCGGCTTACAATGAGCAGTTCTTC.

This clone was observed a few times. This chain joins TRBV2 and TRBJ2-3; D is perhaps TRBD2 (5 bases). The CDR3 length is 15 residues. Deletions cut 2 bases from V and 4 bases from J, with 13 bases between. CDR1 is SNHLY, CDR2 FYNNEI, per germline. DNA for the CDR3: TGTGCCAGCAGTGAACCACTAGTTCGGGCAGATACGCAGTATTTT. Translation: CASSEPLVRADTQYF.

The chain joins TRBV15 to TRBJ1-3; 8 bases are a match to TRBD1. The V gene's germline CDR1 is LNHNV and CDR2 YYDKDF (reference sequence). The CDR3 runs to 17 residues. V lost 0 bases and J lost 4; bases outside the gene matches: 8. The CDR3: CATSRDFSRGPGNTIYF. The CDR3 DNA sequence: TGTGCCACCAGCAGAGATTTCAGCAGGGGGCCAGGAAACACCATATATTTT.

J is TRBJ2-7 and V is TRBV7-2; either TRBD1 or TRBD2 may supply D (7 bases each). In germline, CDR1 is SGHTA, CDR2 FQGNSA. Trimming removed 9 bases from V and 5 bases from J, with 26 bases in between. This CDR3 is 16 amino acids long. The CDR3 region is CASASGRGDSRHEQYF. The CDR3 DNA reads TGTGCCAGTGCTTCGGGGAGGGGGGACAGTCGGCACGAGCAGTACTTC.

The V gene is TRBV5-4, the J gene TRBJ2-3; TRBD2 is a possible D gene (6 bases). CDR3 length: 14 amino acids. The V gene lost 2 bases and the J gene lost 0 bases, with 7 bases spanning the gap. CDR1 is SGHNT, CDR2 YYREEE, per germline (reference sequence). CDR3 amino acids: CASSFRGSTDTQYF. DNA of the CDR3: TGTGCCAGCAGCTTCCGGGGGAGCACAGATACGCAGTATTTT. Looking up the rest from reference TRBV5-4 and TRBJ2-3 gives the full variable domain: ETGVTQSPTHLIKTRGQQVTLRCSSQSGHNTVSWYQQALGQGPQFIFQYYREEENGRGNFPPRFSGLQFPNYSSELNVNALELDDSALYLCASSFRGSTDTQYFGPGTRLTVL.

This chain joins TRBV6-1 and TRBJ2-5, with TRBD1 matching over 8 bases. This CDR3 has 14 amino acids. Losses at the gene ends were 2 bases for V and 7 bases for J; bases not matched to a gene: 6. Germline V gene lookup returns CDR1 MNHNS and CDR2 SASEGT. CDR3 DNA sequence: TGTGCCAGCAGTGAACCGACAGGGGTGGGGACCCAGTACTTC. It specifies CASSEPTGVGTQYF.

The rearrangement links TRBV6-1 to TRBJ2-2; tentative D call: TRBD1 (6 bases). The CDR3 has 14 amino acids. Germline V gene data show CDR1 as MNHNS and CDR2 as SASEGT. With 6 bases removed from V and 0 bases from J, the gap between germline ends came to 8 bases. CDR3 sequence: CASSGTTNTGELFF. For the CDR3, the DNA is TGTGCCAGCAGCGGGACAACGAACACCGGGGAGCTGTTTTTT.

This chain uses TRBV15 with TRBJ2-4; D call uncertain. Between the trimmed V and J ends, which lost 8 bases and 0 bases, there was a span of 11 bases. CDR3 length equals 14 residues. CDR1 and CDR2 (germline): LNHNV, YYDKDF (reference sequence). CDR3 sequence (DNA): TGTGCCACCGAGCGTGATTTAGCCAAAAACATTCAGTACTTC. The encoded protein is CATERDLAKNIQYF.

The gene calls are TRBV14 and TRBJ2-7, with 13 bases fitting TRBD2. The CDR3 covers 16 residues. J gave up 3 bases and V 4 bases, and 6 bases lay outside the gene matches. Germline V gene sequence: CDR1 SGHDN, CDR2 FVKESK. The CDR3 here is CASSPLRTSGSYEQYF. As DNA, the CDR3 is TGTGCCAGCAGCCCACTAAGGACTAGCGGGAGCTACGAGCAGTACTTC.

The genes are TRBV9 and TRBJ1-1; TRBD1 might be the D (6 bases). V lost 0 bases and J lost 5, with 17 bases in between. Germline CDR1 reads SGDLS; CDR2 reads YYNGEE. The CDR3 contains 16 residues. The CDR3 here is CASSVASQGKGTEAFF. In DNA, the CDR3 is TGTGCCAGCAGCGTAGCCTCGCAGGGGAAGGGTACTGAAGCTTTCTTT.

The CDR3: CASSSLRTVNEKLFF. The CDR3 nucleotides read TGTGCCAGCAGTTCTTTACGTACAGTTAATGAAAAACTGTTTTTT. The chain has TRBV28 and TRBJ1-4; no clear D gene. V was trimmed by 4 bases and J by 4 bases, leaving 13 bases between them. This CDR3 region has 15 residues. The germline CDR1 and CDR2 sequences are MDHEN and SYDVKM.

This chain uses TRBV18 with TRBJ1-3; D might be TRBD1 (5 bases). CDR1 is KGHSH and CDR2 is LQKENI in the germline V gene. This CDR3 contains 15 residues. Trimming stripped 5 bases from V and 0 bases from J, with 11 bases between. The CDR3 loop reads CASSRDSNSGNTIYF. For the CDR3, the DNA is TGTGCCAGCTCAAGAGACAGCAACTCTGGAAACACCATATATTTT.

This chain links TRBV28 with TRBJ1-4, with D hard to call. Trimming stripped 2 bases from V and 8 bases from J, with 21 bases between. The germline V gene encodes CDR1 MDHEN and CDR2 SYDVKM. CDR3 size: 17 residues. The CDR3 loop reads CASSLLGGSVRMEKLFF. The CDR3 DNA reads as TGTGCCAGCAGTTTACTGGGAGGGAGCGTACGAATGGAAAAACTGTTTTTT.

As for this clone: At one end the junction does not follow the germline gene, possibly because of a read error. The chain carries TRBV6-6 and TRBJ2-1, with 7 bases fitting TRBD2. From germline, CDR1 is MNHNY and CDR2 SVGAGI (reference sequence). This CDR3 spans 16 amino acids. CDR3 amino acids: CASSARGGSGYIEQFF. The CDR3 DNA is TGTGCCAGCAGTGCCCGCGGCGGGAGCGGTTACATTGAGCAGTTCTTC.

The DNA for the CDR3 is TGTGCCAGCAGCCAGGGACTAGCGGAACTTTCGAAGCTGTTTTTT. Residues: CASSQGLAELSKLFF. This sequence joins TRBV2 and TRBJ2-2, with 11 bases fitting TRBD2. Per germline, CDR1 SNHLY and CDR2 FYNNEI. J gave up 12 bases and V 6 bases, and 12 bases lay outside the gene matches. CDR3 length: 15 amino acids.

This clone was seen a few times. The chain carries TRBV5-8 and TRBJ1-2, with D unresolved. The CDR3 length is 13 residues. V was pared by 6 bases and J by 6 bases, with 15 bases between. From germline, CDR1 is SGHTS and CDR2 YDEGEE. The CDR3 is CASIGKNGDGYTF. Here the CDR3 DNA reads TGTGCCAGCATAGGCAAGAATGGAGATGGCTACACCTTC.

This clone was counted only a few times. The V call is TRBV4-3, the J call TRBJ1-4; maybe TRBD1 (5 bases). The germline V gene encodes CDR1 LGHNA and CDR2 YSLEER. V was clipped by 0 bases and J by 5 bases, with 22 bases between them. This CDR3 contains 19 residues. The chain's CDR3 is CASSQDILESGHPNEKLFF. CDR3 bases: TGCGCCAGCAGCCAAGATATTTTGGAATCGGGGCACCCGAATGAAAAACTGTTTTTT.

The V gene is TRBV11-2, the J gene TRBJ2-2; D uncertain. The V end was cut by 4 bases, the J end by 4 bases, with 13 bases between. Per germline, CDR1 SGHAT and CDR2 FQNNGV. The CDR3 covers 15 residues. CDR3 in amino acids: CASSSPRRSTGELFF. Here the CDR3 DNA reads TGTGCCAGCAGCTCGCCCCGACGGAGCACCGGGGAGCTGTTTTTT.

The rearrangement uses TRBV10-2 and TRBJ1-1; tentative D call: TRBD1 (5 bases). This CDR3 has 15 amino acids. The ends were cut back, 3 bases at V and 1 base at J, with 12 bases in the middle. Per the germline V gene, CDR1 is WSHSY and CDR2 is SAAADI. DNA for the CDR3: TGCGCCAGCAGTGAACCGGGACTCGAGAACACTGAAGCTTTCTTT. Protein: CASSEPGLENTEAFF.

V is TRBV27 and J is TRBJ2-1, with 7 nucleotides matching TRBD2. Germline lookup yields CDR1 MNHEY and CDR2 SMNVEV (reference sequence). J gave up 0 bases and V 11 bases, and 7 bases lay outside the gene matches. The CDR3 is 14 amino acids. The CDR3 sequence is CAVRAGSSYNEQFF. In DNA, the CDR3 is TGTGCCGTACGAGCGGGGAGCTCCTACAATGAGCAGTTCTTC.

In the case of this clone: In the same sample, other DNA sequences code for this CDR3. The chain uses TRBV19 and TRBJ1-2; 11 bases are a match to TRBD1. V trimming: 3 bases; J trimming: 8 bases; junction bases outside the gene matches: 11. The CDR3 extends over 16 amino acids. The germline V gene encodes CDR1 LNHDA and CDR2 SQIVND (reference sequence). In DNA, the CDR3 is TGTGCCAGTAGTATCCCTACCGGGACAGGGGGTGTGGGCTACACCTTC. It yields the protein CASSIPTGTGGVGYTF.